Sequencing of this T cell receptor beta chain was carried out in a study of T cells in women clearing cervical HPV infection. Across the whole study: Cases' blood sampling followed lesion detection by median about 150 days (90 to 200).

The data were produced by immunoSEQ multiplex PCR, yet TCRdb's version contains in-frame clones alone and is incomplete. The repertoire shows roughly 35,000 clones; the top ten hold approximately 3.7%. Worth noting for this clone: What it binds is unknown. The CDR3 extends 3 residues past the end of the read, so its final part is completed from the germline J gene.

V was shortened by 0 bases and J by 4 bases, with 16 bases between the two germline ends. CDR1 is SGHNT, CDR2 YYREEE, per germline (reference sequence). The CDR3 covers 16 residues. General study results and limits: Richness differences could reflect unmeasured T-cell content per sample.

This chain joins TRBV5-4 and TRBJ1-1; perhaps TRBD1 as D (5 bases). The sequence came from a woman aged 18 to 75 with a cervical HPV16 infection that either progressed to CIN3+ or cleared (not recorded which). Material: blood buffy coat. The CDR3 bases that were read are TGTGCCAGCAGCTTGGGGGGCGCAGGGTATTTCACTGAA. Translated: CASSLGGAGYFTE. The whole CDR3 protein reads CASSLGGAGYFTEAFF.